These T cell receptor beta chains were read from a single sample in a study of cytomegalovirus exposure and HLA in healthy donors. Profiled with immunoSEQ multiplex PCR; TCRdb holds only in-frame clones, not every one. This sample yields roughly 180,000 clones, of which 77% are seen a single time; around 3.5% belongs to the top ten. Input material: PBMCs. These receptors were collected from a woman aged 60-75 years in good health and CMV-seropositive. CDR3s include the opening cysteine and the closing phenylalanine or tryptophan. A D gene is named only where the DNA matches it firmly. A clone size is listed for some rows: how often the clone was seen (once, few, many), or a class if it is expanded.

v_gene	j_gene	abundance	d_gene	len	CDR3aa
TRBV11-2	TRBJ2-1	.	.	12	CASSPYANEQFF
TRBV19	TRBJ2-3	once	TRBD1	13	CASKDRGRDTQYF
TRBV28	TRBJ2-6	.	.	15	CASSLSISGANVLTF
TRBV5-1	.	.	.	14	CASSLVRGTTEQYF
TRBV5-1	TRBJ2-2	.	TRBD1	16	CASSNGQGAGTGELFF
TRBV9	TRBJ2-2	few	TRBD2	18	CASSPGRRSGGNTGELFF
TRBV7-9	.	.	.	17	CASSLDRGGTGPYEQYF
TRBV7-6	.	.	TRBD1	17	CANSLGRTTGGYDEQYF
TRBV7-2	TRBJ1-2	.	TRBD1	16	CASSLAPGQMNYGYTF
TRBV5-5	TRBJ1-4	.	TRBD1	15	CASSIEGARTEKLFF
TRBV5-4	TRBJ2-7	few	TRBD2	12	CASSPSRGRQYF
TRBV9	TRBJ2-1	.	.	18	CASSVVGSRLPSYNEQFF
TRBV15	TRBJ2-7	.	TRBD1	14	CATSRTGGAYEQYF
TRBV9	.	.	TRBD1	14	CASSVEGQGSEQYF
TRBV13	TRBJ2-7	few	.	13	CASSLGQTYEQYF
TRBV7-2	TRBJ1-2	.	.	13	CASSQDRNYGYTF
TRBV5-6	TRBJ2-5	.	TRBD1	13	CASRGTEQETQYF
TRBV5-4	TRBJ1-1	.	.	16	CASSPRELGMNTEAFF
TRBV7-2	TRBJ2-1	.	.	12	CASSWTDNEQFF
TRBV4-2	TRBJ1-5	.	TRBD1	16	CASSQVLQGAGQPQHF
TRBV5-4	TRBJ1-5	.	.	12	CASSLYNQPQHF
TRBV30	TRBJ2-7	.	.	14	CAWDRGGSSYEQYF
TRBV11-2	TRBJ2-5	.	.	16	CASSLGGGGALQTQYF
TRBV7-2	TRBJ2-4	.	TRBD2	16	CASSSRLLAGKNIQYF
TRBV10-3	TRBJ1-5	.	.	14	CAISGTDSNQPQHF
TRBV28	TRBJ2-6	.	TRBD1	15	CASSSQGAGANVLTF
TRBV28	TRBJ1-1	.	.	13	CASTLGGSPEAFF
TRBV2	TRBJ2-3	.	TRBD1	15	CASSGGQGGTDTQYF
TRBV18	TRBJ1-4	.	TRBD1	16	CASSPQGGTGNEKLFF
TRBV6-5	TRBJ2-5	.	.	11	CASSRGPLLYF
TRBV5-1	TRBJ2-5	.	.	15	CASSLGGGAAETQYF
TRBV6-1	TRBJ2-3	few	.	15	CASSDLTGSTDTQYF
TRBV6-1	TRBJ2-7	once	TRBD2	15	CASSALAGGSYEQYF
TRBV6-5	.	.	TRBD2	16	CASSYSLAGGSYEQYF
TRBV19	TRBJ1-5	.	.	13	CASSTQVQAPQHF
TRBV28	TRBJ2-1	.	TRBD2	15	CASRTVAGWGNEQFF
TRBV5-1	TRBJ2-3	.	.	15	CASSPPSSAADTQYF
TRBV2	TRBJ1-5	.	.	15	CASSEIQGSNQPQHF
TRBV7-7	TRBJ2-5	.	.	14	CASSPRVDQETQYF
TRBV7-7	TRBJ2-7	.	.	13	CASSFSREGEQYF
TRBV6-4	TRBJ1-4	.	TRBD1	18	CASSVPDRAPATNEKLFF
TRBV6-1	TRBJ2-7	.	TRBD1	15	CASRRVGQGVEEQYF
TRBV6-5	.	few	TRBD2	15	CASSSPAGGFYEQYF
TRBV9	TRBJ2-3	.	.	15	CASSLGGRGTDTQYF
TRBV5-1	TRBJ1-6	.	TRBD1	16	CASSLVGGGDNSPLHF
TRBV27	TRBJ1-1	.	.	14	CASSSTAMNTEAFF
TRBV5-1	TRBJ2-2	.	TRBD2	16	CASSSERGINTGELFF
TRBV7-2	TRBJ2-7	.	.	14	CASKGGAYSYEQYF
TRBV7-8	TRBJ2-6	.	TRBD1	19	CASSLDSTGGGFGANVLTF
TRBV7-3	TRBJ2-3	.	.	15	CASSFSSDVGDTQYF
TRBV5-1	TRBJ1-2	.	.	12	CASSLDRAGYTF
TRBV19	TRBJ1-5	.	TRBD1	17	CASSPRTGARSNQPQHF
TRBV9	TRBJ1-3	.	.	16	CASSAGPGASGNTIYF
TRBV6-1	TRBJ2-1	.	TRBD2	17	CASSAHGTSGRRNEQFF
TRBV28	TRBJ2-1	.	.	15	CASSLPGGSYNEQFF